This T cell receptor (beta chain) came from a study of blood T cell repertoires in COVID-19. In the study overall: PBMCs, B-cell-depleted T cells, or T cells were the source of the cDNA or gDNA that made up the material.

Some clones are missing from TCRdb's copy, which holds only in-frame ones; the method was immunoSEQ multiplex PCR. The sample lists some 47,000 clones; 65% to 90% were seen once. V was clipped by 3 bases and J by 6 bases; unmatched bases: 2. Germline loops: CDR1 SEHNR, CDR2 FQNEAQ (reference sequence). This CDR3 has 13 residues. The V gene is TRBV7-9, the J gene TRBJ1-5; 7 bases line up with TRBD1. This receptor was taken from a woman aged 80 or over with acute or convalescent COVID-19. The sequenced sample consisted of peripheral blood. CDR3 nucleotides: TGTGCCAGCAGCTTGACAGGGTTTCAGCCCCAGCATTTT. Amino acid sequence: CASSLTGFQPQHF.